This T cell receptor (beta chain) was retrieved from a study of blood T cell repertoires in COVID-19. As processed by the authors: Reference gene primer amplification gave nucleated cell count estimates. Sequencing used immunoSEQ multiplex PCR; TCRdb keeps in-frame clones, though not all of them. That table gives V, J and clone size, and the DNA gave D and trimming. This repertoire shows about 100,000 clones, approximately 86% found once; its top ten account for roughly 3%. Participants were aged about 18 to 100 years from 20 to 30 US areas. Assignment of participants to cohorts was predicated upon participant-reported clinical history. This sequence originates from a woman between 50 and 59 years old who had recovered from COVID-19. The sample was PBMCs or T cells enriched from blood (not recorded which).

The CDR3 DNA follows: TGTGCCAGCAGCCCCCAGGGCGGGGGGCGGACAGATACGCAGTATTTT. It encodes CASSPQGGGRTDTQYF. This rearrangement joins TRBV7-3 to TRBJ2-3; 8 bases match TRBD2. Looked up from germline, CDR1 is SGHTA and CDR2 is FQGTGA. This CDR3 region has 16 residues. Losses at the gene ends were 5 bases for V and 3 bases for J; bases not matched to a gene: 10.